Given below is one T cell receptor beta chain in context. Its binding antigen is unknown. No base qualities exist here, and no much larger clone lies one base off it. The CDR3, from cysteine to phenylalanine, totals 15 residues. The read is trimmed to its CDR3 DNA, 45 bases read in frame from base 1. CDR1 and CDR2, looked up from the germline V gene, are SGHDN and FVKESK. V is cut by 4 bases and J by 4 bases, and the space between the germline ends is 14 bases. In the paper's terms, the time point label means: baseline before oral tofacitinib. From alopecia areata patients, peripheral blood was collected along with lesional scalp punch biopsies. PBMCs were isolated by density centrifugation and stained for CD3, CD4 and CD8, after which CD4+ and CD8+ T cells were sorted on a FACSAria. The library came from the immunoSEQ multiplex PCR assay. To provide template for TCR sequencing, every sample had RNA extracted and reverse transcribed into cDNA. First-strand cDNA was synthesized using SuperScript III with a 2:1 mix of oligo-dT and random hexamers. A synthetic immune receptor repertoire was used to assess amplification bias, and residual bias was removed computationally. The study's processing was this. Raw reads were preprocessed for error removal, and CDR3 was defined according to IMGT conventions as running from the conserved cysteine to phenylalanine. Clonality was computed by normalizing Shannon entropy by log2 of the number of productive unique TCRs and subtracting the result from 1. Scalp TCRbeta sequences were cross-referenced with sorted blood CD4 and CD8 repertoires so that the CD4 or CD8 identity of scalp clones could be inferred. This immuneACCESS table, as held by TCRdb, lists in-frame sequences with V and J called but not all clones. Of the missing ones, under half trace to an unresolved V gene in checked studies; the others have no known cause. The V and J calls and clone size come from that table; D and trimming were worked out from the DNA. In all, the sample holds roughly 250,000 clones, and under 80% of those were seen once. Of the sample, roughly 1.2% is held by the ten largest clones.

These data originate in a study of CD8+ T cells in alopecia areata (dated by TCRdb to the late 2010s). Study-level background: Treated patients were enrolled in an open-label pilot trial of oral tofacitinib, 5 to 10 mg twice daily, for moderate-to-severe alopecia areata. RNA was extracted with the PAXgene miRNA kit for fixed scalp, the miRNeasy kit for PBMCs, and the RNeasy kit for mouse skin. Scalp tissue and sorted CD4+ and CD8+ peripheral blood T cells from patchy and totalis/universalis alopecia areata patients and from healthy controls were covered by human TCRbeta sequencing. Amplification of TCRbeta CDR3 regions was done by immunoSEQ multiplex PCR using 35 Vbeta forward primers and 13 Jbeta reverse primers. Scalp clonality was compared across normal scalp (n=4), patchy alopecia areata scalp (n=8), and alopecia totalis/universalis scalp (n=8). Patients received tofacitinib for 6 to 18 months and were then followed off drug for 6 months to check for delayed response and recurrence. To study T cell clonal expansion in alopecia areata, the researchers applied high-throughput TCRbeta sequencing to both the C3H/HeJ mouse model and human patients. Biopsies were taken from tofacitinib-treated patients at baseline and at 4 and 24 weeks of treatment, and a later scalp biopsy was taken in several of the tofacitinib-treated patients. Here is what the overall study found, with its caveats: Compared with mice, TCR sequences shared between patients were less clear, possibly partly because of HLA diversity across the patient population. Compared with normal scalp, lesional scalp had higher clonality and more expanded CD8+ clones, particularly in alopecia totalis/universalis, a pattern that suggests antigenic drive. Unlike mouse skin, which is dominated by gammadelta T cells, normal human skin has resident alphabeta T cells that are also sequenced, and this complicates analysis of the scalp TCR repertoire.

The source was CD4+ T cells sorted from blood, collected at week 0. The sequence is built from TRBV14 and TRBJ1-5; the D segment could be TRBD1, given 5 matching bases. The clonotype was recovered from a human donor with alopecia areata. The bases are TGTGCCAGCAGCCTATGGGACCGCTCGAATCAGCCCCAGCATTTT. Its protein product is CASSLWDRSNQPQHF.